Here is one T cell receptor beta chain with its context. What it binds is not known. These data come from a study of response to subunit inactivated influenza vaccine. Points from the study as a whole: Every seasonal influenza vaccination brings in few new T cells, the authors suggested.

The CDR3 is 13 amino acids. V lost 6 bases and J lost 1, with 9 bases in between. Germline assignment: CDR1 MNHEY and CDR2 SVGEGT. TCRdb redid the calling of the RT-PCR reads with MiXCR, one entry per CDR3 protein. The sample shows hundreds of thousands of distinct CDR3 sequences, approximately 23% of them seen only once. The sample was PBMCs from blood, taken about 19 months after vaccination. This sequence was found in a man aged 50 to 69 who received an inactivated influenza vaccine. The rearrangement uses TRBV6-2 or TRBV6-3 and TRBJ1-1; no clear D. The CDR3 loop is CASRIYRNTEAFF. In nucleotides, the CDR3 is TGTGCCAGCAGGATATACAGGAACACTGAAGCTTTCTTT.